The 21 T cell receptor beta chains given below trace back to one sample, sequenced in a study of blood T cell repertoires in COVID-19 (dated by TCRdb to 2019 to 2021). The protocol used for the library was the immunoSEQ multiplex PCR assay. The immuneACCESS repertoire file appears here via TCRdb, limited to in-frame rearrangements. These files lack a portion of the clones; in checked studies, under half of the deficit traces to unresolved V genes, and the cause of the others is not known. This sample gives some 180,000 clones in total; approximately 86% of them show up just once. The ten largest clones take up 2.5% to 3% of the sample. The sample comprised peripheral blood. All receptors derive from an elderly woman with COVID-19, enrolled during active disease.

This clone showed up just once. The chain employs TRBV28 and TRBJ2-7, with a weak D call TRBD2 (7 bases). The CDR3 contains 14 residues. The V end was cut by 2 bases, the J end by 3 bases, with 11 bases between. The V gene's germline CDR1 is MDHEN and CDR2 SYDVKM. DNA for the CDR3: TGTGCCAGCAGTTTAAGGGGGGGTAGCTACGAGCAGTACTTC. Encoded protein: CASSLRGGSYEQYF.

J is TRBJ2-7 and V is TRBV2, with D possibly being TRBD2 (6 bases). Germline lookup yields CDR1 SNHLY and CDR2 FYNNEI. The CDR3 extends over 13 amino acids. Trimming left V 2 bases short and J 3 bases short, with 8 bases between. The CDR3 nucleotides are TGTGCCAGCAGTGAACTGGGGGGCTACGAGCAGTACTTC. This codes for CASSELGGYEQYF.

The chain couples TRBV28 to TRBJ2-1; the D gene is possibly TRBD2 (6 bases). V was clipped by 4 bases and J by 0 bases, with 13 bases between them. CDR3 size: 16 residues. Germline loops: CDR1 MDHEN, CDR2 SYDVKM. CDR3 loop: CASSSLAASSYNEQFF. The CDR3 DNA is TGTGCCAGCAGTTCCTTAGCGGCGAGCTCCTACAATGAGCAGTTCTTC.

The chain recombines TRBV7-2 with TRBJ1-5; 8 positions match TRBD1. CDR1 SGHTA and CDR2 FQGNSA come from the germline V gene. The CDR3 contains 16 residues. Unmatched junction bases numbered 14, after V lost 7 bases and J lost 6 bases. This CDR3 is CASTPELTGVIQPQHF. CDR3 nucleotide sequence: TGTGCCAGCACCCCCGAACTGACAGGGGTCATTCAGCCCCAGCATTTT. The full variable domain, with the rest looked up from reference TRBV7-2 and TRBJ1-5, is GAGVSQSPSNKVTEKGKDVELRCDPISGHTALYWYRQSLGQGLEFLIYFQGNSAPDKSGLPSDRFSAERTGGSVSTLTIQRTQQEDSAVYLCASTPELTGVIQPQHFGDGTRLSIL.

The chain links TRBV29-1 to TRBJ1-1; D is perhaps TRBD1 (6 bases). There are 13 residues in the CDR3. Germline CDR1 is SQVTM and CDR2 is ANQGSEA. V was trimmed by 6 bases and J by 3 bases, leaving 14 bases between them. CDR3 sequence (DNA): TGCAGCGTCCAGGCAGGGGTTGACACTGAAGCTTTCTTT. Translation gives CSVQAGVDTEAFF.

CDR3 in amino acids: CASSYSSRGNNQPQHF. For the CDR3, the DNA is TGTGCCAGCAGTTACTCGAGCAGGGGCAATAATCAGCCCCAGCATTTT. The chain couples TRBV6-2 or TRBV6-3 to TRBJ1-5, with a weak D call TRBD1 (6 bases). The CDR3 has 16 residues. The V end lost 0 bases, the J end lost 4 bases, and 13 bases lay between the germline ends. CDR1 is MNHEY, CDR2 SVGEGT, per germline.

Only one count was recorded for this clone. The chain uses TRBV20-1 and TRBJ2-5; D is ambiguous. Germline lookup yields CDR1 DFQATT and CDR2 SNEGSKA (reference sequence). CDR3 length: 11 amino acids. The V and J ends lost 4 bases and 5 bases respectively, with 8 bases between them. The CDR3 sequence is CSAKRQETQYF. The CDR3 DNA reads TGCAGTGCTAAGAGGCAGGAGACCCAGTACTTC.

The chain joins TRBV18 to TRBJ1-2; 9 positions agree with TRBD1. Germline V gene sequence: CDR1 KGHSH, CDR2 LQKENI. The CDR3 runs to 14 residues. Unmatched junction bases numbered 7, after V lost 7 bases and J lost 4 bases. CDR3 DNA sequence: TGTGCCAGCTTACCCGGGACAGGGACCTATGGCTACACCTTC. This gives the protein CASLPGTGTYGYTF.

This chain connects TRBV19 to TRBJ1-1; no definite D call. Germline-derived CDR1 and CDR2 are LNHDA and SQIVND (reference sequence). Deletions cut 6 bases from V and 4 bases from J, with 6 bases between. This CDR3 is 11 amino acids long. CDR3 coding DNA: TGTGCCAGTAGCCTGTTCACTGAAGCTTTCTTT. Amino acid sequence: CASSLFTEAFF.

The genes are TRBV15 and TRBJ1-5, with TRBD1 as a possible D gene (5 bases). Trimming left V 2 bases short and J 7 bases short, with 15 bases between. The V gene's germline CDR1 is LNHNV and CDR2 YYDKDF (reference sequence). This CDR3 has 15 residues. Here the CDR3 DNA reads TGTGCCACCAGCAGACTACACGGGGGGGACCAGCCCCAGCATTTT. The encoded protein is CATSRLHGGDQPQHF.

The chain uses TRBV7-2 and TRBJ2-5; 10 bases are a match to TRBD1. Germline lookup yields CDR1 SGHTA and CDR2 FQGNSA. The CDR3 sequence is 14 residues long. V lost 7 bases to trimming and J lost 5 bases; unmatched junction nucleotides: 7. The CDR3 protein is CASTLDRGRETQYF. In nucleotides, the CDR3 is TGTGCCAGCACCCTAGACAGGGGGCGGGAGACCCAGTACTTC.

This clone was found a few times. The chain recombines TRBV28 with TRBJ1-1; TRBD1 aligns across 7 bases. There are 15 residues in the CDR3. V was clipped by 5 bases and J by 4 bases; unmatched bases: 10. Germline-derived CDR1 and CDR2 are MDHEN and SYDVKM. The CDR3 region has the DNA TGTGCCAGCAGTCCCCCCAGACAGGGCCTCACTGAAGCTTTCTTT. Encoded protein: CASSPPRQGLTEAFF.

This chain links TRBV29-1 with TRBJ1-4, with 10 bases lining up with TRBD1. CDR1 is SQVTM, CDR2 ANQGSEA, per germline. The CDR3 length is 12 residues. V was clipped by 6 bases and J by 8 bases; unmatched bases: 3. CDR3 sequence (DNA): TGCAGCGTCGGGACAGGGGTCGAAAAACTGTTTTTT. The encoded protein is CSVGTGVEKLFF.

This chain uses TRBV5-1 with TRBJ2-3; maybe TRBD1 (6 bases). The CDR3 sequence is 15 residues long. Germline V gene data show CDR1 as SGHRS and CDR2 as YFSETQ. V was clipped by 4 bases and J by 0 bases, with 12 bases between them. In DNA form, the CDR3 reads TGCGCCAGCAGCCCCCTGGGGGCTAGCACAGATACGCAGTATTTT. It specifies CASSPLGASTDTQYF.

The V and J genes are TRBV27 and TRBJ2-1; 8 bases fit TRBD1. Germline V gene sequence: CDR1 MNHEY, CDR2 SMNVEV (reference sequence). The CDR3 is made up of 17 amino acids. J was trimmed by 7 bases and V by 7 bases; bases with no gene match: 18. The CDR3 bases are TGTGCCAGCACCCAAGGCCCCTGGCGGCAGGGGGCTAATGAGCAGTTCTTC. Protein sequence: CASTQGPWRQGANEQFF.

The CDR3 protein is CASNSGYGYTF. The CDR3 nucleotides are TGTGCCAGCAACAGCGGCTATGGCTACACCTTC. J is TRBJ1-2 and V is TRBV28; D unclear. This CDR3 has 11 residues. Trimming shortened V by 7 bases and J by 4 bases, and 7 bases separated the two germline ends. Germline V gene data show CDR1 as MDHEN and CDR2 as SYDVKM.

This chain uses TRBV13 with TRBJ1-1; TRBD1 matches at 9 bases. This CDR3 comprises 15 residues. Germline-derived CDR1 and CDR2 are PRHDT and FYEKMQ (reference sequence). The V gene end was trimmed by 1 base and the J gene end by 5 bases; junction bases not matched to a gene: 5. This chain's CDR3 is CASSLVGDRATEAFF. The CDR3 DNA follows: TGTGCCAGCAGCTTAGTTGGGGACAGGGCAACTGAAGCTTTCTTT.

This chain uses TRBV5-8 with TRBJ2-4; D possibly corresponds to TRBD1 (7 bases). V was clipped by 1 base and J by 6 bases, with 14 bases between them. Per the germline V gene, CDR1 is SGHTS and CDR2 is YDEGEE. There are 15 residues in the CDR3. DNA for the CDR3: TGTGCCAGCAGCTTGTTTCTGCAGGGGGGAAACATTCAGTACTTC. This sequence encodes CASSLFLQGGNIQYF.

This clone was picked up one time. The chain links TRBV11-2 to TRBJ2-1, with TRBD2 matching over 10 bases. The germline V gene encodes CDR1 SGHAT and CDR2 FQNNGV. The CDR3 loop spans 16 amino acids. The trim removed 5 bases at V and 2 bases at J, leaving 6 bases unmatched. This CDR3 reads CASSPRSGRAYNEQFF. DNA of the CDR3: TGTGCCAGCAGCCCCAGAAGCGGGAGGGCCTACAATGAGCAGTTCTTC.

This clone was detected only once. This chain links TRBV9 with TRBJ2-3; tentative D call: TRBD2 (6 bases). Germline V gene lookup returns CDR1 SGDLS and CDR2 YYNGEE. V lost 0 bases, J lost 1 base, and 9 bases lay in between. This CDR3 has 15 amino acids. CDR3 DNA: TGTGCCAGCAGCGTAGCGGGACTGCGCACAGATACGCAGTATTTT. Protein sequence: CASSVAGLRTDTQYF.

The chain employs TRBV5-1 and TRBJ2-1, with TRBD1 identical over 8 bases. This CDR3 has 15 residues. The J segment lost 8 bases and the V segment lost 4 bases, leaving 11 bases of the junction unmatched. Germline V CDR1 and CDR2: SGHRS, YFSETQ. CDR3 sequence reads: CASSRGQGAIDEQFF. The CDR3 bases are TGCGCCAGCAGCAGGGGTCAGGGGGCTATAGATGAGCAGTTCTTC. The full variable domain, completed using reference TRBV5-1 and TRBJ2-1, is KAGVTQTPRYLIKTRGQQVTLSCSPISGHRSVSWYQQTPGQGLQFLFEYFSETQRNKGNFPGRFSGRQFSNSRSEMNVSTLELGDSALYLCASSRGQGAIDEQFFGPGTRLTVL.